This T cell receptor beta chain was observed in a study of Graves' ophthalmopathy and Graves' hyperthyroidism. Overall study: Ahead of any treatment, peripheral blood was obtained at the initial diagnosis.

V dropped 3 bases and J dropped 3 bases, with 11 bases sitting between them. This CDR3 spans 14 amino acids. Fresh peripheral blood, roughly 10 ml, was the PBMC source. RNA transcripts served as template for amplifying TCR beta CDR3 sequences. HTBI primers were used in a first-round RT-PCR, which preceded a second-round multiplex PCR. MiXCR, applied by TCRdb to the multiplex PCR reads, yields one record per CDR3 protein. The sample has 400,000 or so distinct CDR3 sequences, about a sixth seen once; the top ten hold about 2.4%. This clonotype was counted ten times or more. The source is an adult woman with stable Graves' hyperthyroidism. The material sequenced was peripheral blood. The rearrangement links TRBV12-3 or TRBV12-4 to TRBJ1-1; D might be TRBD1 (5 bases). The CDR3 DNA reads TGTGCCAGCAGTTTCGAGGGGCCTCACACTGAAGCTTTCTTT. As protein: CASSFEGPHTEAFF.